What follows describes a single T cell receptor (beta chain). The germline CDR1 and CDR2 sequences are SGHAT and FQNNGV. The CDR3 runs 13 residues. V lost 5 bases and J lost 11, with 18 bases in between. The data were obtained in a study of cytomegalovirus exposure and HLA in healthy donors. In nominal health when sampled, donors likely had unrecorded immune exposures nonetheless. Use of 60 Vbeta and 13 Jbeta primers characterized the PCR. The protocol was immunoSEQ multiplex PCR, while the TCRdb copy is restricted to in-frame clones and leaves out a portion. The data hold roughly 100,000 clones, with roughly 80% observed a single time.

The chain recombines TRBV11-2 with TRBJ1-1; D is unclear. This TCR came from a woman in her fifties or sixties in good health and CMV-seronegative. Specimen: PBMCs. CDR3 sequence: CASSIRYSFRAFF. The DNA for the CDR3 is TGTGCCAGCAGCATACGGTATTCCTTTCGTGCTTTCTTT.